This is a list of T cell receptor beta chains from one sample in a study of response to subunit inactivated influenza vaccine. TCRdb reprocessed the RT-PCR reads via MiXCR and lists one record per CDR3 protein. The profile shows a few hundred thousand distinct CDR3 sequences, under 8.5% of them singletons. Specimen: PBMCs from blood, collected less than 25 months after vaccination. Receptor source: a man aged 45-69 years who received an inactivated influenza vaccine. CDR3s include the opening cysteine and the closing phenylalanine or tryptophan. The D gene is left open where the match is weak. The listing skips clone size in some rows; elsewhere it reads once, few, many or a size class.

CDR3 protein: CASSQNRGTSYNEQFF
CDR3 DNA: TGTGCCAGCAGCCAGAACAGGGGCACCTCCTACAATGAGCAGTTCTTC
J gene: TRBJ2-1
D gene: TRBD1
V gene: TRBV7-9
clone size: few

CDR3 protein: CASSSGLGRLDEQYF
CDR3 DNA: TGTGCCAGCTCATCGGGCCTAGGCAGGCTGGACGAGCAGTACTTC
J gene: TRBJ2-7
D gene: -
V gene: TRBV18
clone size: few

CDR3 protein: CASRARGTDTQYF
CDR3 DNA: TGTGCCAGCCGTGCGCGAGGCACAGATACGCAGTATTTT
J gene: TRBJ2-3
D gene: -
V gene: TRBV7-6
clone size: many

CDR3 protein: CASSEGLANQPQHF
CDR3 DNA: TGTGCCAGCAGCGAGGGGTTAGCCAACCAGCCCCAGCATTTT
J gene: TRBJ1-5
D gene: -
V gene: TRBV9
clone size: few

CDR3 protein: CSGMERGGTDTQYF
CDR3 DNA: TGCAGCGGGATGGAGCGGGGGGGAACAGATACGCAGTATTTT
J gene: TRBJ2-3
D gene: TRBD2
V gene: TRBV29-1
clone size: many

CDR3 protein: CASIPEGASDTQYF
CDR3 DNA: TGTGCCAGCATCCCCGAAGGGGCCTCCGATACGCAGTATTTT
J gene: TRBJ2-3
D gene: -
V gene: TRBV6-1
clone size: few

CDR3 protein: CSTAPRTGGLNTEAFF
CDR3 DNA: TGCAGTACCGCACCCCGGACAGGGGGCCTGAACACTGAAGCTTTCTTT
J gene: TRBJ1-1
D gene: TRBD1
V gene: TRBV20-1
clone size: -

CDR3 protein: CASSPWGAQPYEQYF
CDR3 DNA: TGTGCCAGCTCACCATGGGGGGCCCAACCCTACGAGCAGTACTTC
J gene: TRBJ2-7
D gene: -
V gene: TRBV18
clone size: few

CDR3 protein: CASSPVAGVGYEQFF
CDR3 DNA: TGTGCCAGCAGCCCGGTGGCGGGAGTGGGATATGAGCAGTTCTTC
J gene: TRBJ2-1
D gene: TRBD2
V gene: TRBV7-2
clone size: many

CDR3 protein: CASSLGRGSTDTQYF
CDR3 DNA: TGTGCCAGCAGCTTAGGGCGGGGGAGCACAGATACGCAGTATTTT
J gene: TRBJ2-3
D gene: TRBD2
V gene: TRBV7-9
clone size: -

CDR3 protein: CSARDVASNQPQHF
CDR3 DNA: TGCAGTGCTAGAGATGTGGCTTCTAATCAGCCCCAGCATTTT
J gene: TRBJ1-5
D gene: -
V gene: TRBV20-1
clone size: -

CDR3 protein: CASSYGGGTDTQYF
CDR3 DNA: TGTGCCAGCAGTTACGGGGGAGGGACAGATACGCAGTATTTT
J gene: TRBJ2-3
D gene: TRBD2
V gene: TRBV6-5
clone size: -

CDR3 protein: CSAGTSADTQYF
CDR3 DNA: TGCAGTGCTGGGACTAGCGCAGATACGCAGTATTTT
J gene: TRBJ2-3
D gene: TRBD2
V gene: TRBV20-1
clone size: many

CDR3 protein: CASSFAGRISNYGYTF
CDR3 DNA: TGTGCCAGCAGTTTTGCAGGTCGGATCAGTAACTATGGCTACACCTTC
J gene: TRBJ1-2
D gene: -
V gene: TRBV12-3/TRBV12-4
clone size: few

CDR3 protein: CASSVASGELFF
CDR3 DNA: TGTGCCAGCAGCGTAGCGTCCGGGGAGCTGTTTTTT
J gene: TRBJ2-2
D gene: -
V gene: TRBV9
clone size: many

CDR3 protein: CASRSIGGLNTEAFF
CDR3 DNA: TGTGCCAGCAGATCGATAGGGGGGTTGAACACTGAAGCTTTCTTT
J gene: TRBJ1-1
D gene: -
V gene: TRBV7-9
clone size: -

CDR3 protein: CASSSSSATDTQYF
CDR3 DNA: TGTGCCAGCAGCTCCAGTTCGGCCACAGATACGCAGTATTTT
J gene: TRBJ2-3
D gene: -
V gene: TRBV7-2
clone size: -

CDR3 protein: CASRDGVYGYTF
CDR3 DNA: TGCGCCAGCCGGGACGGGGTCTATGGCTACACCTTC
J gene: TRBJ1-2
D gene: -
V gene: TRBV5-1
clone size: -

CDR3 protein: CASSYSGTNSPLHF
CDR3 DNA: TGTGCCAGCAGTTACTCAGGGACTAATTCACCCCTCCACTTT
J gene: TRBJ1-6
D gene: -
V gene: TRBV6-5
clone size: many

CDR3 protein: CSASKDFSYEQYF
CDR3 DNA: TGCAGTGCTAGTAAGGACTTCTCCTACGAGCAGTACTTC
J gene: TRBJ2-7
D gene: -
V gene: TRBV20-1
clone size: -

CDR3 protein: CASNPAGSRDTQYF
CDR3 DNA: TGTGCCAGCAACCCAGCGGGATCCAGGGATACGCAGTATTTT
J gene: TRBJ2-3
D gene: TRBD2
V gene: TRBV5-4
clone size: few

CDR3 protein: CSVRLAGGTDTQYF
CDR3 DNA: TGCAGCGTGAGACTAGCGGGGGGCACAGATACGCAGTATTTT
J gene: TRBJ2-3
D gene: TRBD2
V gene: TRBV29-1
clone size: -

CDR3 protein: CASSEYRADSQETQYF
CDR3 DNA: TGTGCCAGCAGTGAATATAGGGCGGATTCTCAAGAGACCCAGTACTTC
J gene: TRBJ2-5
D gene: -
V gene: TRBV25-1
clone size: few

CDR3 protein: CASSFKEGEQYF
CDR3 DNA: TGTGCCAGCAGTTTTAAAGAAGGCGAGCAGTACTTC
J gene: TRBJ2-7
D gene: -
V gene: TRBV12-3/TRBV12-4
clone size: many

CDR3 protein: CSARTSGGSSYEQYF
CDR3 DNA: TGCAGTGCGCGGACTAGCGGGGGAAGCTCCTACGAGCAGTACTTC
J gene: TRBJ2-7
D gene: TRBD2
V gene: TRBV20-1
clone size: -

CDR3 protein: CASSENTGELFF
CDR3 DNA: TGTGCCAGCAGCGAGAACACCGGGGAGCTGTTTTTT
J gene: TRBJ2-2
D gene: -
V gene: TRBV5-1
clone size: many

CDR3 protein: CASSFGRHGKTQYF
CDR3 DNA: TGTGCCAGCAGTTTTGGAAGGCACGGAAAGACCCAGTACTTC
J gene: TRBJ2-5
D gene: -
V gene: TRBV12-3/TRBV12-4
clone size: -

CDR3 protein: CSARREGRTGELFF
CDR3 DNA: TGCAGTGCTAGGCGGGAGGGCCGTACTGGGGAGCTGTTTTTT
J gene: TRBJ2-2
D gene: TRBD2
V gene: TRBV20-1
clone size: few

CDR3 protein: CASSLDGGPSSYEQYF
CDR3 DNA: TGCGCCAGCAGCTTGGACGGCGGGCCAAGCTCCTACGAGCAGTACTTC
J gene: TRBJ2-7
D gene: -
V gene: TRBV5-1
clone size: few